This T cell receptor beta chain was captured in a study of control samples from healthy donors and cancer patients. Assay: immunoSEQ multiplex PCR; the TCRdb copy retains only in-frame clones and omits some. Here the sample spans 100,000 to 150,000 clones, roughly nine tenths being singletons. The CDR3 loop spans 14 amino acids. The germline CDR1 and CDR2 sequences are SNHLY and FYNNEI. V lost 6 bases and J lost 4, with 15 bases in between. This receptor was taken from a man between 18 and 35 years old in good health. This chain links TRBV2 with TRBJ2-5; D is perhaps TRBD1 or TRBD2 (7 bases each). Material: blood. This chain's CDR3 is CASRPQGEGETQYF. CDR3 in DNA: TGTGCCAGCAGGCCTCAGGGGGAGGGAGAGACCCAGTACTTC.